These T cell receptor beta chains were read from a single sample in a study of OX40 agonist ivuxolimab in advanced cancers. Libraries were prepared by immunoSEQ multiplex PCR; TCRdb keeps only in-frame clonotypes and omits some of them. The sample lists roughly 60,000 clones; around 80% were seen once. The sample consisted of CD4+ or CD8+ T cells sorted from blood, taken in a trial of the OX40 agonist ivuxolimab. Receptors originate from an adult with an advanced solid tumor such as melanoma, head and neck, liver or kidney cancer. Each CDR3 is given with its conserved first and last residue. D genes are given only for firm matches. The listing skips clone size in some rows; elsewhere it reads once, few, many or a size class.

v_call: TRBV2
j_call: TRBJ2-1
d_call: TRBD1
clone_size: -
cdr3_aa: CASSSQGYNEQFF
cdr3_nt: TGTGCCAGCAGTTCACAGGGGTACAATGAGCAGTTCTTC

v_call: TRBV19
j_call: TRBJ2-7
d_call: -
clone_size: -
cdr3_aa: CASRSTGLYEQYF
cdr3_nt: TGTGCCAGTAGGTCTACAGGGCTTTACGAGCAGTACTTC

v_call: TRBV7-2
j_call: TRBJ2-3
d_call: TRBD2
clone_size: once
cdr3_aa: CASSPGLADTDTQYF
cdr3_nt: TGTGCCAGCAGCCCGGGACTAGCGGACACAGATACGCAGTATTTT

v_call: TRBV5-1
j_call: TRBJ1-2
d_call: -
clone_size: -
cdr3_aa: CASSPTQDYGYTF
cdr3_nt: TGCGCCAGCTCCCCGACACAGGATTATGGCTACACCTTC

v_call: TRBV14
j_call: TRBJ1-2
d_call: -
clone_size: few
cdr3_aa: CASSQDRGARGYTF
cdr3_nt: TGTGCCAGCAGCCAAGATCGGGGGGCTCGTGGCTACACCTTC

v_call: TRBV7-8
j_call: TRBJ2-7
d_call: -
clone_size: -
cdr3_aa: CASSFGTGYEQYF
cdr3_nt: TGTGCCAGCAGCTTCGGGACTGGTTACGAGCAGTACTTC

v_call: TRBV6-1
j_call: TRBJ2-7
d_call: -
clone_size: -
cdr3_aa: CASSTRDFTYEQYF
cdr3_nt: TGTGCCAGCAGTACCCGGGACTTTACCTACGAGCAGTACTTC

v_call: TRBV9
j_call: TRBJ2-2
d_call: -
clone_size: -
cdr3_aa: CASSAMNTGELFF
cdr3_nt: TGTGCCAGCAGCGCCATGAACACCGGGGAGCTGTTTTTT

v_call: TRBV5-6
j_call: TRBJ1-1
d_call: TRBD1
clone_size: -
cdr3_aa: CASSPGGQGREAFF
cdr3_nt: TGTGCCAGCAGCCCGGGGGGACAGGGCCGAGAAGCTTTCTTT

v_call: TRBV11-2
j_call: TRBJ2-5
d_call: -
clone_size: -
cdr3_aa: CASSLRGRGQETQYF
cdr3_nt: TGTGCCAGCAGCTTAAGGGGGAGAGGTCAAGAGACCCAGTACTTC

v_call: TRBV7-9
j_call: TRBJ1-1
d_call: -
clone_size: once
cdr3_aa: CASSLAGTREGGNEAFF
cdr3_nt: TGTGCCAGCAGCTTAGCAGGAACCAGGGAGGGTGGGAATGAAGCTTTCTTT

v_call: TRBV6-5
j_call: TRBJ1-1
d_call: -
clone_size: -
cdr3_aa: CASTPAGAGPWRAFF
cdr3_nt: TGTGCCAGCACCCCAGCGGGGGCGGGGCCCTGGCGGGCTTTCTTT

v_call: TRBV4-1
j_call: TRBJ2-7
d_call: -
clone_size: -
cdr3_aa: CASSQDVQFYEQYF
cdr3_nt: TGCGCCAGCAGCCAAGACGTACAGTTCTACGAGCAGTACTTC

v_call: TRBV9
j_call: TRBJ2-1
d_call: -
clone_size: -
cdr3_aa: CASSVDGHPYNEQFF
cdr3_nt: TGTGCCAGCAGCGTAGATGGACACCCTTACAATGAGCAGTTCTTC

v_call: TRBV5-1
j_call: TRBJ1-1
d_call: -
clone_size: -
cdr3_aa: CASSLVGTEAFF
cdr3_nt: TGCGCCAGCAGCTTGGTCGGCACTGAAGCTTTCTTT

v_call: TRBV6-6
j_call: TRBJ1-2
d_call: -
clone_size: -
cdr3_aa: CASSFDGNYGYTF
cdr3_nt: TGTGCCAGCAGTTTCGACGGAAACTATGGCTACACCTTC

v_call: TRBV30
j_call: TRBJ2-3
d_call: -
clone_size: -
cdr3_aa: CAWNGGADTQYF
cdr3_nt: TGTGCCTGGAATGGGGGTGCAGATACGCAGTATTTT

v_call: TRBV11-1
j_call: TRBJ1-4
d_call: -
clone_size: few
cdr3_aa: CASGDWASEKLFF
cdr3_nt: TGTGCCAGCGGTGATTGGGCCAGTGAAAAACTGTTTTTT

v_call: TRBV20-1
j_call: TRBJ2-1
d_call: -
clone_size: -
cdr3_aa: CSARWDNEQFF
cdr3_nt: TGCAGTGCTAGGTGGGACAATGAGCAGTTCTTC

v_call: TRBV10-3
j_call: TRBJ1-4
d_call: TRBD1
clone_size: -
cdr3_aa: CAISESIGQGGEKLFF
cdr3_nt: TGTGCCATCAGTGAGTCTATAGGACAGGGTGGAGAAAAACTGTTTTTT

v_call: TRBV30
j_call: TRBJ1-5
d_call: TRBD1
clone_size: -
cdr3_aa: CAWGTDGGQPQHF
cdr3_nt: TGTGCCTGGGGGACAGATGGAGGTCAGCCCCAGCATTTT

v_call: TRBV30
j_call: TRBJ1-1
d_call: -
clone_size: -
cdr3_aa: CAWSEMTEAFF
cdr3_nt: TGTGCCTGGAGTGAAATGACTGAAGCTTTCTTT

v_call: TRBV28
j_call: TRBJ2-7
d_call: TRBD2
clone_size: -
cdr3_aa: CASSSSSGTRYEQYF
cdr3_nt: TGTGCCAGCAGTTCATCTAGCGGGACTCGATACGAGCAGTACTTC

v_call: TRBV10-3
j_call: TRBJ2-5
d_call: TRBD2
clone_size: -
cdr3_aa: CAASSGRLQETQYF
cdr3_nt: TGTGCCGCCTCTAGCGGGAGACTCCAAGAGACCCAGTACTTC

v_call: TRBV5-6
j_call: TRBJ2-7
d_call: -
clone_size: -
cdr3_aa: CASSLSAGGYEQYF
cdr3_nt: TGTGCCAGCAGCTTGTCTGCCGGGGGCTACGAGCAGTACTTC

v_call: TRBV11-3
j_call: TRBJ2-2
d_call: -
clone_size: -
cdr3_aa: CASSQGRAGELFF
cdr3_nt: TGTGCCAGCAGCCAGGGGCGAGCCGGGGAGCTGTTTTTT

v_call: TRBV19
j_call: TRBJ1-1
d_call: -
clone_size: -
cdr3_aa: CASTWRSSEAFF
cdr3_nt: TGTGCCAGTACCTGGAGAAGCTCCGAAGCTTTCTTT

v_call: TRBV6-5
j_call: TRBJ1-5
d_call: -
clone_size: -
cdr3_aa: CASSEYRENQPQHF
cdr3_nt: TGTGCCAGCAGTGAGTACAGGGAGAATCAGCCCCAGCATTTT

v_call: TRBV18
j_call: TRBJ2-4
d_call: TRBD1
clone_size: -
cdr3_aa: CASSRDRGQAKNIQYF
cdr3_nt: TGTGCCAGCTCGCGGGACAGGGGACAAGCCAAAAACATTCAGTACTTC

v_call: TRBV7-8
j_call: TRBJ2-7
d_call: -
clone_size: -
cdr3_aa: CASSSDRRGEQYF
cdr3_nt: TGTGCCAGCAGCTCGGACAGGAGGGGGGAGCAGTACTTC

v_call: TRBV2
j_call: TRBJ1-3
d_call: TRBD1
clone_size: -
cdr3_aa: CASNPRGGTVGLSGNTIYF
cdr3_nt: TGTGCCAGCAACCCGAGGGGAGGGACAGTTGGCCTTTCTGGAAACACCATATATTTT

v_call: TRBV6-5
j_call: TRBJ1-2
d_call: -
clone_size: once
cdr3_aa: CASSRGQNPNYGYTF
cdr3_nt: TGTGCCAGCAGTCGTGGACAGAACCCTAACTATGGCTACACCTTC

v_call: TRBV30
j_call: TRBJ1-2
d_call: -
clone_size: -
cdr3_aa: CAWSVLGPGGYTF
cdr3_nt: TGTGCCTGGAGTGTACTTGGGCCTGGTGGCTACACCTTC

v_call: TRBV5-6
j_call: TRBJ1-2
d_call: -
clone_size: -
cdr3_aa: CASRQGGGLHGYTF
cdr3_nt: TGTGCCAGCAGACAAGGGGGGGGCTTACACGGCTACACCTTC

v_call: TRBV7-2
j_call: TRBJ2-7
d_call: -
clone_size: -
cdr3_aa: CASSLSREQYF
cdr3_nt: TGTGCCAGCAGCTTAAGTCGCGAGCAGTACTTC

v_call: TRBV6-7
j_call: TRBJ1-4
d_call: -
clone_size: -
cdr3_aa: CASSSNGGVSAQQYEKLFF
cdr3_nt: TGTGCCAGCAGTTCCAACGGGGGGGTATCGGCACAGCAGTATGAAAAACTGTTTTTT

v_call: TRBV6-1
j_call: TRBJ2-5
d_call: TRBD1
clone_size: -
cdr3_aa: CASSVTGVRETQYF
cdr3_nt: TGTGCCAGCAGTGTAACAGGGGTCAGGGAGACCCAGTACTTC

v_call: TRBV5-6
j_call: TRBJ1-5
d_call: -
clone_size: -
cdr3_aa: CASSLGTGRAQPQHF
cdr3_nt: TGTGCCAGCAGCTTGGGAACAGGGCGGGCTCAGCCCCAGCATTTT

v_call: TRBV9
j_call: TRBJ2-6
d_call: -
clone_size: few
cdr3_aa: CASSVRGLVLSGANVLTF
cdr3_nt: TGTGCCAGCAGCGTACGAGGGCTAGTGCTATCTGGGGCCAACGTCCTGACTTTC

v_call: TRBV9
j_call: TRBJ2-1
d_call: -
clone_size: -
cdr3_aa: CASSVGSGAYNEQFF
cdr3_nt: TGTGCCAGCAGCGTAGGGTCAGGGGCCTACAATGAGCAGTTCTTC

v_call: TRBV9
j_call: TRBJ2-1
d_call: TRBD1
clone_size: -
cdr3_aa: CASSPGTGSYNEQFF
cdr3_nt: TGTGCCAGCAGCCCAGGGACAGGATCCTACAATGAGCAGTTCTTC

v_call: TRBV6-5
j_call: TRBJ1-1
d_call: TRBD1
clone_size: -
cdr3_aa: CASSKYTGGRTEAFF
cdr3_nt: TGTGCCAGCAGTAAGTATACAGGGGGTCGCACTGAAGCTTTCTTT

v_call: TRBV28
j_call: TRBJ1-1
d_call: -
clone_size: -
cdr3_aa: CASSLLISEAFF
cdr3_nt: TGTGCCAGCAGTTTACTTATCTCTGAAGCTTTCTTT

v_call: TRBV5-4
j_call: TRBJ1-5
d_call: TRBD1
clone_size: -
cdr3_aa: CASSPGQGGNQPQHF
cdr3_nt: TGTGCCAGCAGCCCGGGACAGGGTGGCAATCAGCCCCAGCATTTT

v_call: TRBV5-6
j_call: TRBJ2-7
d_call: TRBD1
clone_size: -
cdr3_aa: CASSPGTGGSYEQYF
cdr3_nt: TGTGCCAGCAGCCCGGGGACAGGGGGATCCTACGAGCAGTACTTC

v_call: TRBV2
j_call: TRBJ2-3
d_call: -
clone_size: -
cdr3_aa: CASHTSTRTDTQYF
cdr3_nt: TGTGCCAGCCACACTAGCACCCGCACAGATACGCAGTATTTT

v_call: TRBV10-1
j_call: TRBJ2-3
d_call: TRBD2
clone_size: -
cdr3_aa: CASSEPGGTDTQYF
cdr3_nt: TGCGCCAGCAGTGAGCCGGGAGGAACAGATACGCAGTATTTT

v_call: TRBV6-1
j_call: TRBJ1-5
d_call: -
clone_size: few
cdr3_aa: CASSDSTHQPQHF
cdr3_nt: TGTGCCAGCAGTGACAGTACTCATCAGCCCCAGCATTTT

v_call: TRBV4-1
j_call: TRBJ2-1
d_call: TRBD2
clone_size: once
cdr3_aa: CASSQAGGYEQFF
cdr3_nt: TGCGCCAGCAGCCAAGCGGGGGGATATGAGCAGTTCTTC

v_call: TRBV27
j_call: TRBJ2-7
d_call: -
clone_size: -
cdr3_aa: CASRKGGFYEQYF
cdr3_nt: TGTGCCAGCAGGAAAGGGGGTTTCTACGAGCAGTACTTC

v_call: TRBV9
j_call: TRBJ2-2
d_call: -
clone_size: -
cdr3_aa: CASREVANTGELFF
cdr3_nt: TGTGCCAGCAGGGAAGTTGCGAACACCGGGGAGCTGTTTTTT

v_call: TRBV6-5
j_call: TRBJ1-2
d_call: -
clone_size: -
cdr3_aa: CASSSLGNYGYTF
cdr3_nt: TGTGCCAGCAGTTCATTGGGGAACTATGGCTACACCTTC

v_call: TRBV20-1
j_call: TRBJ2-1
d_call: -
clone_size: -
cdr3_aa: CSASSYNEQFF
cdr3_nt: TGCAGTGCTAGTTCCTACAATGAGCAGTTCTTC

v_call: TRBV19
j_call: TRBJ1-5
d_call: -
clone_size: -
cdr3_aa: CASSISGDTDNQPQHF
cdr3_nt: TGTGCCAGTAGTATATCGGGAGACACGGACAATCAGCCCCAGCATTTT